Below are 25 T cell receptor beta chains sequenced from a single sample in a study of blood T cells in healthy people across ages. PCR was performed a second time for about 6 to 11 cycles using a sample-barcoded 5' primer and a J-beta primer mix. TCRdb reanalysed the 5' RACE reads using MiXCR and keeps one entry per CDR3 protein. The sample yields fewer than 950,000 distinct CDR3 sequences, about 53% seen once. Input material: blood. These receptors were collected from an elderly man in good health.

This clonotype was seen only a few times. The chain links TRBV10-3 to TRBJ2-3, with 7 bases identical to TRBD1. V shed 7 bases, J shed 14 bases, and the junction held 18 bases outside the gene matches. CDR3 size: 14 residues. Germline loops: CDR1 ENHRY, CDR2 SYGVKD. The CDR3 loop is CAITGQARHRYAYF. DNA of the CDR3: TGTGCCATCACCGGACAGGCGAGGCACAGATACGCGTATTTT.

This chain joins TRBV28 and TRBJ1-2, with 7 bases that match TRBD1. CDR3 length: 14 amino acids. With 4 bases clipped from V and 8 bases from J, the junction kept 10 bases outside the gene matches. The V gene's germline CDR1 is MDHEN and CDR2 SYDVKM. The CDR3 region is CASSSGTDYDGYTF. The CDR3 DNA follows: TGTGCCAGCAGTTCCGGGACAGATTATGACGGCTACACCTTC.

This clonotype has a handful of counts. V gene TRBV6-2 or TRBV6-3 combines with J gene TRBJ1-5, with a tentative D call TRBD1 (5 bases). The CDR3 spans 15 residues. Looked up from germline, CDR1 is MNHEY and CDR2 is SVGEGT. V gave up 5 bases and J gave up 6 bases, with 17 bases separating them. The CDR3 sequence is CASSRSQGLGQPQHF. For the CDR3, the DNA is TGTGCCAGCAGTAGATCCCAGGGCTTAGGTCAGCCCCAGCATTTT.

A few counts support this clonotype. V and J are TRBV20-1 and TRBJ2-7; D is uncertain. The germline V gene encodes CDR1 DFQATT and CDR2 SNEGSKA (reference sequence). The CDR3 has 13 residues. V lost 6 bases and J 3 bases, leaving 15 bases between the germline ends. CDR3 sequence (DNA): TGCAGTGCCCCGAATACTATGGGCTACGAGCAGTACTTC. It yields the protein CSAPNTMGYEQYF.

The chain recombines TRBV20-1 with TRBJ1-1; 7 bases are a match to TRBD1. CDR3 length equals 14 residues. V was clipped by 4 bases and J by 4 bases; unmatched bases: 9. The germline CDR1 and CDR2 sequences are DFQATT and SNEGSKA (reference sequence). The CDR3: CSAKNPGQITEAFF. CDR3 DNA sequence: TGCAGTGCTAAGAATCCGGGACAGATCACTGAAGCTTTCTTT.

This clonotype has a handful of counts. V is TRBV7-4 and J is TRBJ2-7; TRBD1 agrees at 9 bases. After removal of 0 bases from V and 9 bases from J, the junction contained 12 bases not matched to a gene. Germline V gene lookup returns CDR1 SGHVT and CDR2 SQSDAQ. The CDR3 is made up of 16 amino acids. For the CDR3, the DNA is TGTGCCAGCAGCTTAGCGCTAGGGACAGGGTGCATGGGGCAGTACTTC. It specifies CASSLALGTGCMGQYF.

This clonotype has only a few counts. J is TRBJ2-3 and V is TRBV4-2, with 8 bases that match TRBD2. Trimming cost V 1 base and J 1 base; bases outside gene matches: 1. This CDR3 has 15 residues. From germline, CDR1 is LGHNA and CDR2 YNFKEQ. Written as DNA, the CDR3 is TGTGCCAGCAGCCAAGGAGCGGGAGGCACAGATACGCAGTATTTT. It encodes CASSQGAGGTDTQYF.

A note on this clonotype: The junction departs from germline at one end; a sequencing error may be responsible. The rearrangement joins TRBV27 to TRBJ2-3, with D perhaps assigned TRBD1 or TRBD2 (5 bases each). Germline CDR1 reads MNHEY; CDR2 reads SMNVEV (reference sequence). CDR3 length equals 15 residues. The DNA of the CDR3 is TGTGCCAGCAGTCCGTCCCGGGACGGAAGAGATACGCCGTATTTT. It translates to CASSPSRDGRDTPYF.

The chain links TRBV5-1 to TRBJ2-1, with D perhaps matching TRBD1 or TRBD2 (5 bases each). V was pared by 4 bases and J by 4 bases, with 18 bases between. The CDR3 has 16 amino acids. The germline V gene has CDR1 SGHRS and CDR2 YFSETQ. The CDR3 sequence: CASSPLRGAGYNEQFF. As DNA, the CDR3 is TGCGCCAGCAGCCCCCTCCGAGGGGCCGGGTACAATGAGCAGTTCTTC.

This rearrangement joins TRBV28 to TRBJ2-7, with TRBD2 identical over 11 bases. The DNA end is more similar to TRBJ2-5, so the J call may be wrong. Germline V gene data show CDR1 as MDHEN and CDR2 as SYDVKM. This CDR3 contains 15 residues. The CDR3 is CASSLPGLAEETQYF. The CDR3 DNA follows: TGTGCCAGCAGCCTCCCGGGACTAGCGGAAGAGACCCAGTACTTC.

This clonotype came up a few times. The rearrangement joins TRBV11-2 to TRBJ2-5, with D perhaps given as TRBD1 or TRBD2 (6 bases each). The DNA matches TRBJ2-7 better at its end, which makes the J call doubtful. The germline V gene has CDR1 SGHAT and CDR2 FQNNGV. The CDR3 runs 15 residues. The CDR3 region has the DNA TGTGCCAGCAGACGACAGGTGGGGGGAACCTTCGAGCAGTACTTC. It specifies CASRRQVGGTFEQYF.

This sequence joins TRBV28 and TRBJ2-2; no firm D call. The V gene lost 3 bases and the J gene lost 8 bases, with 4 bases spanning the gap. The CDR3 totals 11 residues. Germline CDR1 is MDHEN and CDR2 is SYDVKM. CDR3 in DNA: TGTGCCAGCAGTTTGCAGGGGGAGCTGTTTTTT. Translation gives CASSLQGELFF.

Comments on this clonotype: Compared with germline, one end of the junction differs, possibly owing to a read error. The chain combines TRBV15 with TRBJ2-7, with 8 bases fitting TRBD2. Germline V gene data show CDR1 as LNHNV and CDR2 as YYDKDF (reference sequence). This CDR3 spans 14 amino acids. For the CDR3, the DNA is TGTGCCACCGGCAGCGGGAGTCGGAACTACGAGCAGTACTTC. Protein: CATGSGSRNYEQYF.

About this clonotype itself: The junction differs from germline at one of its ends, possibly a read error. The CDR3 is CSTSRAGWYNGYTF. The DNA for the CDR3 is TGCAGTACTAGCAGGGCGGGGTGGTACAATGGCTACACCTTC. The rearrangement joins TRBV20-1 to TRBJ1-2, with D tentatively TRBD1 (5 bases). The CDR3 spans 14 residues. Germline lookup yields CDR1 DFQATT and CDR2 SNEGSKA (reference sequence).

A few counts support this clonotype. V gene TRBV6-2 or TRBV6-3 combines with J gene TRBJ2-1; 8 bases agree with TRBD2. Trimming cost V 1 base and J 6 bases; bases outside gene matches: 5. Germline CDR1 MNHEY, CDR2 SVGEGT. CDR3 size: 15 residues. The DNA of the CDR3 is TGTGCCAGCAGTTACTTCCTAGCGGGCCCCAATGAGCAGTTCTTC. It is translated as CASSYFLAGPNEQFF.

This clonotype was seen only a few times. The V gene is TRBV11-2, the J gene TRBJ2-5; a weak D match, TRBD1 (5 bases). V was cut by 8 bases and J by 5 bases, with 18 bases left in between. This CDR3 region has 14 residues. Germline V gene sequence: CDR1 SGHAT, CDR2 FQNNGV. The CDR3 spells CASSQGPSLETQYF. The DNA of the CDR3 is TGTGCCAGCTCCCAGGGTCCCTCCTTGGAGACCCAGTACTTC.

This clonotype was observed a few times. The chain joins TRBV28 to TRBJ1-2; D gene unclear. Deletions cut 1 base from V and 8 bases from J, with 8 bases between. The CDR3 has 12 residues. CDR1 MDHEN and CDR2 SYDVKM come from the germline V gene. As DNA, the CDR3 is TGTGCCAGCAGTTTATCGTCTGGGGGCTACACCTTC. The encoded protein is CASSLSSGGYTF.

The chain has TRBV5-1 and TRBJ2-3, with D possibly being TRBD1 or TRBD2 (6 bases each). The CDR3 loop spans 14 amino acids. CDR1 and CDR2 from the germline V gene are SGHRS and YFSETQ. The V gene lost 3 bases and the J gene lost 10 bases, with 18 bases spanning the gap. This chain's CDR3 is CASSYGGGRDAQYF. For the CDR3, the DNA is TGCGCCAGCAGCTACGGAGGGGGACGTGATGCGCAGTATTTT. The full variable domain, completed using reference TRBV5-1 and TRBJ2-3, is KAGVTQTPRYLIKTRGQQVTLSCSPISGHRSVSWYQQTPGQGLQFLFEYFSETQRNKGNFPGRFSGRQFSNSRSEMNVSTLELGDSALYLCASSYGGGRDAQYFGPGTRLTVL.

V and J are TRBV29-1 and TRBJ2-7; TRBD1 agrees at 7 bases. Germline trimming cut 1 base from V and 1 base from J; bases unmatched to any gene: 4. The CDR3 loop spans 14 amino acids. In germline, CDR1 is SQVTM, CDR2 ANQGSEA. The CDR3 region has the DNA TGCAGCGTTGAAGTAGGGACAGCGTCCTACGAGCAGTACTTC. Encoded protein: CSVEVGTASYEQYF.

This clonotype was detected only a few times. The gene calls are TRBV24-1 and TRBJ1-2, with 9 bases aligning to TRBD1. The CDR3 sequence is 17 residues long. J gave up 7 bases and V 4 bases, and 15 bases lay outside the gene matches. The germline gives CDR1 KGHDR, CDR2 SFDVKD. CDR3 nucleotides: TGTGCCACCAGTGACCCCTCGCCGGGACAGGGAATGGGTGGCTACACCTTC. Encoded protein: CATSDPSPGQGMGGYTF.

This sequence joins TRBV7-9 and TRBJ2-7; D gene uncertain. Germline V gives CDR1 SEHNR, CDR2 FQNEAQ (reference sequence). Trimming stripped 5 bases from V and 5 bases from J, with 13 bases between. The CDR3 sequence is 13 residues long. In DNA, the CDR3 is TGTGCCAGCAGCCCTTACCGTTCGGACGAGCAGTACTTC. Its translation is CASSPYRSDEQYF. The variable domain in full, completed from reference TRBV7-9 and TRBJ2-7, reads DTGVSQNPRHKITKRGQNVTFRCDPISEHNRLYWYRQTLGQGPEFLTYFQNEAQLEKSRLLSDRFSAERPKGSFSTLEIQRTEQGDSAMYLCASSPYRSDEQYFGPGTRLTVT.

Note on this clonotype: One end of the junction is discordant with germline, which a read error may explain. This sequence joins TRBV3-1 and TRBJ1-1, with a possible D match to TRBD1 (5 bases). The V gene's germline CDR1 is LGHDT and CDR2 YNNKEL (reference sequence). This CDR3 has 13 residues. The CDR3 loop reads CAGSQDWGAEAFF. CDR3 in DNA: TGTGCCGGCAGCCAAGATTGGGGGGCTGAAGCTTTCTTT.

The rearrangement joins TRBV4-2 to TRBJ1-2; a weak D match, TRBD1 (6 bases). V was shortened by 1 base and J by 8 bases, with 17 bases between the two germline ends. Germline V gene lookup returns CDR1 LGHNA and CDR2 YNFKEQ. This CDR3 spans 15 amino acids. The CDR3 sequence: CASSQALRTDGGYTF. As DNA, the CDR3 is TGTGCCAGCAGCCAAGCGCTTCGGACAGATGGAGGCTACACCTTC.

The chain has TRBV7-6 and TRBJ2-5; no reliable D call. CDR3 size: 13 residues. Germline assignment: CDR1 SGHVS and CDR2 FNYEAQ. V was shortened by 5 bases and J by 5 bases, with 12 bases between the two germline ends. CDR3 amino acids: CASSQSAAETQYF. The CDR3 nucleotides read TGTGCCAGCAGCCAGAGCGCCGCCGAGACCCAGTACTTC.

The chain has TRBV14 and TRBJ2-1; 11 bases are a match to TRBD2. This CDR3 is built from 16 residues. The V segment lost 1 base and the J segment 3 bases; nucleotides outside the gene matches: 2. Germline values: CDR1 SGHDN, CDR2 FVKESK. CDR3 protein: CASSQGLAGLYNEQFF. The CDR3 DNA sequence: TGTGCCAGCAGCCAAGGACTAGCGGGACTCTACAATGAGCAGTTCTTC.